Detailed here is one TCR beta chain. The antigen is undetermined. This sample was taken from a study of chemoradiotherapy in HPV16-positive cancers. Findings and limits, study-wide: Better recurrence-free survival went with HPV-responsive T-cell expansion in HPV16-positive patients.

CDR3 size: 13 residues. With V trimmed by 5 bases and J by 2 bases, 1 base remained unmatched. CDR1 and CDR2 from the germline V gene are WNHNN and SYGVQD (reference sequence). The repertoire was sequenced with immunoSEQ multiplex PCR; TCRdb's copy has only in-frame clones and lacks some. The table shows about 4,000 clones, with about 95% occurring only once. The sample was gathered from a patient who underwent chemoradiotherapy. The chain employs TRBV10-1 and TRBJ2-5, with 8 bases matching TRBD1. The sequence came from a human donor with HPV-associated anogenital cancer. The CDR3 DNA is TGCGCCAGCAGTAGGGACAGGCAAGAGACCCAGTACTTC. Protein sequence: CASSRDRQETQYF.